The following is a T cell receptor beta chain sequence with its context. Its target is unknown. This sample is part of a study of human thymus T cells. Regarding the study as a whole: Thymic and blood repertoires seemed to show skewed V and J gene use. As related research reported, thymic repertoires overlapped highly among unrelated individuals.

Thymus was obtained from resections taken during corrective heart surgery. Having surgery to correct congenital heart defects, healthy Finnish infants acted as the donors. The repertoire was sequenced with immunoSEQ multiplex PCR; TCRdb's copy has only in-frame clones and lacks some. The sample holds roughly 130,000 clones, about 94% seen once. V lost 4 bases and J lost 7; bases outside the gene matches: 8. Germline assignment: CDR1 LGHNA and CDR2 YSLEER. The CDR3 sequence is 15 residues long. The specimen sequenced was thymus tissue. The receptor comes from a boy under two years old with a congenital heart defect but otherwise immunologically healthy. The V call is TRBV4-3, the J call TRBJ2-7; 12 bases are shared with TRBD2. CDR3 in amino acids: CASSLPSGGACEQYF. In nucleotides, the CDR3 is TGCGCCAGCAGCCTCCCTAGCGGGGGGGCGTGTGAGCAGTACTTC.